The 2 T cell receptor beta chains in this list originate from one sample, sequenced in a study of sequential checkpoint blockade in melanoma. The table came from immunoSEQ multiplex PCR; TCRdb's copy has only in-frame clones and leaves some out. The sample consists of fewer than 2,500 clones, 16% of them appearing once. The treatment here: randomized to nivolumab then ipilimumab (arm A) or the reverse (arm B). Sequenced material: tumor tissue (inferred from file names), taken from a patient given nivolumab and ipilimumab in sequence. The receptors here all came from a human donor with melanoma.

This clone is medium-sized. The chain is built from TRBV11-3 and TRBJ2-7; D not certain. The V gene lost 2 bases and the J gene lost 0 bases, with 11 bases spanning the gap. CDR3 size: 15 residues. Per the germline V gene, CDR1 is SGHNT and CDR2 is YENEEA. The CDR3 bases are TGTGCCAGCAGCTTAAGGGCGGCAAGCTCCTACGAGCAGTACTTC. Protein product: CASSLRAASSYEQYF.

V gene TRBV5-1 combines with J gene TRBJ1-4; D may be TRBD1 (6 bases). CDR1 and CDR2 (germline): SGHRS, YFSETQ. Trimming stripped 6 bases from V and 5 bases from J, with 17 bases between. The CDR3 length is 15 residues. The CDR3 DNA reads TGCGCCAGCACCCTGGGGGCGGGGAGAAATGAAAAACTGTTTTTT. Its protein is CASTLGAGRNEKLFF. Combining the CDR3 with reference TRBV5-1 and TRBJ1-4 gives the whole variable domain KAGVTQTPRYLIKTRGQQVTLSCSPISGHRSVSWYQQTPGQGLQFLFEYFSETQRNKGNFPGRFSGRQFSNSRSEMNVSTLELGDSALYLCASTLGAGRNEKLFFGSGTQLSVL.